The TCR beta chain described here comes from a study of T-cell reconstitution after alpha-beta-depleted transplantation in children. This CDR3 comprises 14 residues. V was clipped by 4 bases and J by 5 bases; unmatched bases: 6. TCRbeta library construction was performed incorporating unique molecular identifiers. TCRdb processed the PCR reads anew with MiXCR; each CDR3 protein has one entry. The sample has approximately 510,000 distinct CDR3 sequences, about a sixth seen once. The sequencing used PBMCs from the stem cell graft donor, collected from the stem cell graft. The rearrangement links TRBV12-3 or TRBV12-4 to TRBJ2-7; 9 bases map to TRBD2. The clonotype comes from a human donor who donated a stem cell graft to a child with acute lymphoblastic leukemia. CDR3 coding DNA: TGTGCCAGCAGTTCGGGACTAGCTGACCACGAGCAGTACTTC. This gives the protein CASSSGLADHEQYF.